This T cell receptor beta chain is drawn from a study of blood T cell repertoires in COVID-19. Study-level background: Samples came from the United States, Italy and Spain, spanning acute and convalescent COVID-19.

The sample holds a few counts of this clone. Original methodology: Estimated nucleated cell counts came from reference gene primer amplification. Generated by immunoSEQ multiplex PCR, the TCRdb table keeps only in-frame clones and is missing some. For V, J and clone size, that table is used; D and trimming come from the DNA. The sample contains 130,000 or so clones, roughly 84% of which appear only once. The sample was peripheral blood. This clonotype originated in a man aged 60 to 69 with acute or convalescent COVID-19.

Written as DNA, the CDR3 is TGTGCCAGTAGTATACTCAGGCGAACGGACAGGGATAACACAGATACGCAGTATTTT. It is translated as CASSILRRTDRDNTDTQYF. This rearrangement joins TRBV19 to TRBJ2-3, with 8 bases identical to TRBD1. Germline trimming cut 2 bases from V and 2 bases from J; bases unmatched to any gene: 15. CDR1 and CDR2 (germline): LNHDA, SQIVND (reference sequence). The CDR3 sequence is 19 residues long.